These 21 T cell receptor delta chains share one sample of origin, sequenced in a study of gamma delta lymphoproliferative disorders and STAT genes. TCRdb made new clone calls on the multiplex PCR reads using CATT. The sample holds under 5,000 delta-chain clones, more than 0.8% seen once. Sequencing used genomic DNA taken from PBMCs of patients and controls. What was sequenced was blood. The receptors originated from a human donor in good health.

In this sample, this clone turned up many times. TCRdb's protein, taken from a much larger clone, differs from this DNA's translation at residue 14, likely owing to a read error; the protein displayed comes from the DNA. The rearrangement uses TRDV1 and TRDJ1, with 11 bases that match TRDD3. The length of the CDR3 is 19 residues. Trimming removed 1 base from V and 7 bases from J; junction bases left unmatched: 17. Germline CDR1 reads TSWWSYY; CDR2 reads QGS. The DNA for the CDR3 is TGTGCTCTTGGGGAACCCACCTACGCTGGGGGATACAGGTCAGGTAAACTCATCTTT. This encodes CALGEPTYAGGYRSGKLIF.

Points on this clone: This DNA's translation differs at residue 9 from TCRdb's protein, which comes from a much larger clone; a read error is likely, and the protein shown is translated from the DNA. The chain uses TRDV2 and TRDJ1; TRDD3 agrees at 9 bases. The CDR3 loop spans 17 amino acids. Germline V gene data show CDR1 as GEAIGNYY and CDR2 as EKD. After removal of 2 bases from V and 0 bases from J, the junction contained 9 bases not matched to a gene. The CDR3 nucleotides are TGTGCCTGTGACAGCCTGGGGGATGCTCTGTACACCGATAAACTCATCTTT. It is translated as CACDSLGDALYTDKLIF.

This clone occurred a few times. The protein given by TCRdb reflects a much larger clone and differs at residue 12 from this DNA's translation, likely from a read error; the protein shown is the DNA's translation. This sequence joins TRDV2 and TRDJ1, with 10 bases aligning to TRDD3. Germline V lookup: CDR1 GEAIGNYY, CDR2 EKD. Losses at the gene ends were 0 bases for V and 10 bases for J; bases not matched to a gene: 10. CDR3 length equals 15 residues. The CDR3, as DNA: TGTGCCTGTGACACCGTCGGGGGATACGCGGGGAGACTCATCTTT. It specifies CACDTVGGYAGRLIF.

Details on this clone: This likely stems from a read error, as it lies one base from a far larger clone. Other nucleotide sequences in the sample specify the same CDR3. The chain combines TRDV2 with TRDJ1; TRDD3 agrees at 12 bases. Per germline, CDR1 GEAIGNYY and CDR2 EKD. The CDR3 runs 18 residues. The CDR3: CACDPLTGGYSYTDKLIF. The CDR3 coding sequence is TGTGCCTGTGACCCCCTTACTGGGGGATACTCCTACACCGACAAACTCATCTTT.

This clone has only a few counts. This likely came from a read error, as a far larger clone is one base away. Other DNA sequences from this sample encode an identical CDR3 as well. This chain connects TRDV2 to TRDJ1, with 9 bases aligning to TRDD3. The germline CDR1 and CDR2 sequences are GEAIGNYY and EKD. Trimming at V came to 3 bases and at J to 2 bases, leaving 9 bases not matched to a gene. The CDR3 loop spans 16 amino acids. The CDR3 DNA reads as TGTGCCTGTGACTCGTTAGGGGATACGGGGACCGATAAACTCATCTTT. Its translation: CACDSLGDTGTDKLIF.

In its sample, this clone is large. This same CDR3 is encoded by further DNA sequences in the sample. The chain recombines TRDV2 with TRDJ3; tentative D call: TRDD3 (6 bases). This CDR3 has 21 amino acids. With 0 bases removed from V and 3 bases from J, the gap between germline ends came to 23 bases. From germline, CDR1 is GEAIGNYY and CDR2 EKD. The CDR3 reads CACDTGGVLGGRLWDTRQMFF. The CDR3 nucleotides read TGTGCCTGTGACACCGGAGGAGTACTGGGAGGTCGACTCTGGGACACCCGACAGATGTTTTTC.

As regards this clone: The TCRdb protein, from a much larger clone, departs from this DNA's translation at residue 12, likely by read error; the protein shown derives from the DNA. This chain uses TRDV2 with TRDJ3; the D gene is possibly TRDD3 (6 bases). The CDR3 runs to 18 residues. The germline V gene encodes CDR1 GEAIGNYY and CDR2 EKD. The DNA of the CDR3 is TGTGCCTGTGACACGGCTGGGGAGAGATCCTGGGGCACCCGACAGATGTTTTTC. It specifies CACDTAGERSWGTRQMFF.

With respect to this clone: A clone one base away is much larger, so this may be a read error. The CDR3 DNA is TGTGCCTGTGACACCCTGGGTGGGGGATATATCAATCGGCGGTACACCGATAAATTCATCTTT. Translating it yields CACDTLGGGYINRRYTDKFIF. The V and J genes are TRDV2 and TRDJ1, with TRDD3 matching over 9 bases. Germline-derived CDR1 and CDR2 are GEAIGNYY and EKD. This CDR3 comprises 21 residues.

This clone was seen a handful of times. TCRdb shows a much larger clone's protein in place of this DNA's translation, and the two differ at residue 4, likely through a read error; the protein shown is translated from the DNA. The CDR3 DNA is TGTGCCTGTGGTGGATTACTGGGGGCCAAGGGCACCGATAAACTCATCTTT. Protein: CACGGLLGAKGTDKLIF. The chain combines TRDV2 with TRDJ1; the match to TRDD3 covers 8 bases. The CDR3 loop spans 17 amino acids. J was trimmed by 1 base and V by 5 bases; bases with no gene match: 14. CDR1 and CDR2 (germline): GEAIGNYY, EKD.

This clone was detected a few times. TCRdb records a much larger clone's protein for this DNA, with a difference at residue 3 that likely arises from a read error; the protein given is the translation of the DNA. The rearrangement uses TRDV2 and TRDJ1; 11 bases line up with TRDD3. The CDR3 extends over 16 amino acids. In germline, CDR1 is GEAIGNYY, CDR2 EKD. CDR3 in DNA: TGTGCCTATGACTCGTTGGGGGATACGGGGACCGATAAACTCATCTTT. Protein: CAYDSLGDTGTDKLIF.

A few counts support this clone. TCRdb attributes to this sequence the protein of a much larger clone, which differs from the DNA translation at residue 5; a read error is likely, and the protein displayed is translated from the DNA. This chain joins TRDV1 and TRDJ1; weak D call: TRDD3 (5 bases). Deletions cut 4 bases from V and 5 bases from J, with 26 bases between. Germline V CDR1 and CDR2: TSWWSYY, QGS. CDR3 length: 18 residues. The CDR3 spells CALGVREYAVLGPDKLIF. DNA for the CDR3: TGTGCTCTTGGGGTACGGGAATATGCGGTCCTGGGACCGGATAAACTCATCTTT.

In this sample, this clone turned up many times. V and J are TRDV1 and TRDJ1; TRDD3 matches at 11 bases. The CDR3 totals 19 residues. Germline V gene lookup returns CDR1 TSWWSYY and CDR2 QGS. The V and J ends lost 1 base and 4 bases, in that order; junction bases with no gene match: 14. CDR3 region: CALGEPTYAGGYFGDKLIF. In DNA form, the CDR3 reads TGTGCTCTTGGGGAACCCACCTACGCTGGGGGATACTTTGGCGATAAACTCATCTTT.

Details on this clone: Translating this DNA gives a protein that differs at residue 5 from the TCRdb one, which belongs to a much larger clone; a read error is likely, and the protein shown is this translation. The chain recombines TRDV2 with TRDJ3; TRDD3 agrees at 8 bases. The V gene's germline CDR1 is GEAIGNYY and CDR2 EKD. The CDR3 is 18 amino acids. V lost 3 bases and J lost 0; bases outside the gene matches: 6. CDR3 nucleotides: TGTGCCTGTGACGCCACTGGGGGCCTCTCCTGGGACACCCGACAGATGTTTTTC. As protein: CACDATGGLSWDTRQMFF.

Judged by abundance, this clone is medium-sized (0.01 to 0.1%). No V gene was called here, but the J gene is TRDJ1; the table's D call, TRDD3, has no DNA check behind it. This CDR3 is built from 25 residues. CDR3 region: CASVCPPSTYPSYWGIVKRTDKLIF. The CDR3 bases are TGTGCCTCCGTATGCCCTCCGTCAACTTACCCCTCGTACTGGGGGATTGTGAAGCGCACCGATAAACTCATCTTT.

This clone has just a few counts. This DNA translates differently at residue 8 from the TCRdb protein, which is that of a much larger clone; a read error is likely, and the protein shown is the DNA's own translation. The chain employs TRDV2 and TRDJ1; TRDD3 agrees at 11 bases. Germline V lookup: CDR1 GEAIGNYY, CDR2 EKD. The trim removed 3 bases at V and 0 bases at J, leaving 11 bases unmatched. The length of the CDR3 is 18 residues. The CDR3 sequence: CACDPIWIGGYDTDKLIF. In DNA form, the CDR3 reads TGTGCCTGTGACCCCATCTGGATTGGGGGATACGACACCGATAAACTCATCTTT.

This clone was observed a handful of times. Since a far larger clone is one base different, this is likely a read error. This chain connects TRAV38-2/DV8 to TRDJ1; D is unclear. The CDR3 extends over 17 amino acids. In germline, CDR1 is TSESDYY, CDR2 QEAYKQQN. V shed 1 base and J shed 3 bases, with 19 bases lying between them. CDR3 bases: TGTGCTTATAGGAGCATATTACCCCTAACCCCTTCCGATAAACTCATCTTT. It specifies CAYRSILPLTPSDKLIF.

Concerning this clone itself: The protein given by TCRdb reflects a much larger clone and differs at residue 8 from this DNA's translation, likely from a read error; the protein shown is the DNA's translation. The V and J genes are TRDV1 and TRDJ1, with 11 bases identical to TRDD3. CDR3 length equals 19 residues. V trimming: 1 base; J trimming: 7 bases; junction bases outside the gene matches: 17. The germline V gene has CDR1 TSWWSYY and CDR2 QGS. CDR3 nucleotides: TGTGCTCTTGGGGAACCCACCTGCGCTGGGGGATACAGGTTAGGTAAACTCATCTTT. Protein: CALGEPTCAGGYRLGKLIF.

A note on this clone: The protein held in TCRdb is that of a much larger clone and does not match this DNA's translation at residue 3, likely because of a read error; the protein shown is translated from the DNA. The V and J genes are TRDV2 and TRDJ1; 12 bases agree with TRDD3. The CDR3 is 19 amino acids. CDR1 and CDR2 (germline): GEAIGNYY, EKD. CDR3 in DNA: TGTGCCCGTGACACCGTTGATCTGGGGGATACGCAAGGTTCCGATAAACTCATCTTT. It specifies CARDTVDLGDTQGSDKLIF.

The sample holds a few counts of this clone. A far more abundant clone sits one base away, making this likely a read error. The same CDR3 can be traced to other DNA sequences in this sample. This sequence joins TRDV1 and TRDJ1; the match to TRDD3 covers 11 bases. Looked up from germline, CDR1 is TSWWSYY and CDR2 is QGS. J was trimmed by 7 bases and V by 1 base; bases with no gene match: 17. This CDR3 has 19 residues. In DNA, the CDR3 is TGTGCTCTTGGGGAACCCACCTATGCTGGGGGATACAGGTTAGGTAAACTCATCTTT. It encodes CALGEPTYAGGYRLGKLIF.

This clone was observed a handful of times. With only one base between it and a far larger clone, this is likely a read error. The sample contains more than one DNA sequence encoding this CDR3. The chain combines TRAV38-2/DV8 with TRDJ1; D gene uncertain. Trimming removed 1 base from V and 3 bases from J, with 19 bases in between. CDR1 TSESDYY and CDR2 QEAYKQQN come from the germline V gene. There are 17 residues in the CDR3. CDR3 in amino acids: CAYRSILPLTLSDKLIF. The CDR3 DNA sequence: TGTGCTTATAGGAGCATATTGCCCCTAACCCTTTCCGATAAACTCATCTTT.

This clone was counted between two and nine times. TCRdb pairs this DNA with a much larger clone's protein that differs at residue 12, likely a read error; the protein shown was translated from the DNA. Other nucleotide sequences in the sample specify the same CDR3. This sequence joins TRAV38-2/DV8 and TRDJ1; a possible D gene is TRDD3 (8 bases). Germline lookup yields CDR1 TSESDYY and CDR2 QEAYKQQN. CDR3 length: 19 amino acids. The CDR3 loop is CAYFSYAVGGFRYTDKLIF. CDR3 coding DNA: TGTGCTTATTTTTCCTACGCAGTTGGGGGATTTAGGTACACTGATAAACTCATCTTT.